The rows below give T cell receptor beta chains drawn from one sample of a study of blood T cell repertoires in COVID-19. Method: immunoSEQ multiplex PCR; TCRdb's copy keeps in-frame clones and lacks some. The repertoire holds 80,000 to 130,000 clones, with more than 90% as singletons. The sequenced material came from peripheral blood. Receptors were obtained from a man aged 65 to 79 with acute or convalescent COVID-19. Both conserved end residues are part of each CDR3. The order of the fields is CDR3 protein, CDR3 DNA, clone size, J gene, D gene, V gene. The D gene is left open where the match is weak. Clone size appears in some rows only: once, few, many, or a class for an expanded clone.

cdr3_aa: CASSYRDSHFSNQPQHF
cdr3_nt: TGTGCCAGCAGCTACCGGGACAGCCATTTTAGCAATCAGCCCCAGCATTTT
clone_size: NA
j_call: TRBJ1-5
d_call: TRBD1
v_call: TRBV2

cdr3_aa: CASSRPGRLAGDTDTQYF
cdr3_nt: TGCGCCAGCAGTCGGCCAGGGCGCCTAGCGGGAGACACAGATACGCAGTATTTT
clone_size: NA
j_call: TRBJ2-3
d_call: TRBD2
v_call: TRBV23-1

cdr3_aa: CASRQDRTLYNEQFF
cdr3_nt: TGTGCCAGCAGACAGGACAGGACCCTCTACAATGAGCAGTTCTTC
clone_size: NA
j_call: TRBJ2-1
d_call: TRBD1
v_call: TRBV11-2

cdr3_aa: CASSYSVTNKSYEQYF
cdr3_nt: TGTGCCAGCAGTTATTCGGTGACAAATAAATCCTACGAGCAGTACTTC
clone_size: NA
j_call: TRBJ2-7
d_call: NA
v_call: TRBV6-9

cdr3_aa: CASRRDSLNEKLFF
cdr3_nt: TGTGCCAGCAGACGGGACAGTTTAAATGAAAAACTGTTTTTT
clone_size: NA
j_call: TRBJ1-4
d_call: TRBD1
v_call: TRBV27

cdr3_aa: CASSLGRGSTEAFF
cdr3_nt: TGTGCCAGCAGCTTAGGCAGGGGGAGCACTGAAGCTTTCTTT
clone_size: NA
j_call: TRBJ1-1
d_call: TRBD1
v_call: TRBV7-9

cdr3_aa: CASSPRQGSGGTDTQYF
cdr3_nt: TGTGCCAGTAGTCCCCGACAGGGAAGTGGGGGTACAGATACGCAGTATTTT
clone_size: NA
j_call: TRBJ2-3
d_call: TRBD1
v_call: TRBV19

cdr3_aa: CATSGRGGNTDTQYF
cdr3_nt: TGTGCCACCAGTGGGCGGGGGGGGAACACAGATACGCAGTATTTT
clone_size: NA
j_call: TRBJ2-3
d_call: TRBD2
v_call: TRBV24-1

cdr3_aa: CASSQLTSGSTDTQYF
cdr3_nt: TGCGCCAGCAGCCAATTGACTAGCGGGAGTACAGATACGCAGTATTTT
clone_size: NA
j_call: TRBJ2-3
d_call: TRBD2
v_call: TRBV4-3

cdr3_aa: CASSNGGAHNEQFF
cdr3_nt: TGTGCCAGCAGTAACGGGGGGGCCCACAATGAGCAGTTCTTC
clone_size: NA
j_call: TRBJ2-1
d_call: TRBD2
v_call: TRBV11-2

cdr3_aa: CASQPGHRNTEAFF
cdr3_nt: TGTGCCAGTCAGCCGGGACACCGCAACACTGAAGCTTTCTTT
clone_size: few
j_call: TRBJ1-1
d_call: NA
v_call: TRBV6-5

cdr3_aa: CASSERLAGGQPQHF
cdr3_nt: TGTGCCAGCAGTGAAAGGCTGGCAGGGGGTCAGCCCCAGCATTTT
clone_size: NA
j_call: TRBJ1-5
d_call: TRBD1
v_call: TRBV2

cdr3_aa: CSASDGGNTIYF
cdr3_nt: TGCAGTGCTAGTGACGGGGGAAACACCATATATTTT
clone_size: NA
j_call: TRBJ1-3
d_call: NA
v_call: TRBV20-1

cdr3_aa: CASSYRAGNEQFF
cdr3_nt: TGTGCCAGCAGTTATAGAGCGGGCAATGAGCAGTTCTTC
clone_size: once
j_call: TRBJ2-1
d_call: NA
v_call: TRBV6-2/TRBV6-3

cdr3_aa: CASSLSGVHTGELFF
cdr3_nt: TGTGCCAGCAGCCTAAGCGGAGTCCACACCGGGGAGCTGTTTTTT
clone_size: NA
j_call: TRBJ2-2
d_call: NA
v_call: TRBV27

cdr3_aa: CAVGQGVLATNEKLFF
cdr3_nt: TGTGCGGTGGGGCAGGGGGTCCTTGCAACTAATGAAAAACTGTTTTTT
clone_size: NA
j_call: TRBJ1-4
d_call: TRBD1
v_call: TRBV2

cdr3_aa: CASSRTLTGNTEAFF
cdr3_nt: TGTGCCAGCAGCCGCACCCTAACAGGGAACACTGAAGCTTTCTTT
clone_size: NA
j_call: TRBJ1-1
d_call: NA
v_call: TRBV3-1/TRBV3-2

cdr3_aa: CATRWGREPNSPLHF
cdr3_nt: TGTGCCACCAGGTGGGGCAGGGAACCGAATTCACCCCTCCACTTT
clone_size: NA
j_call: TRBJ1-6
d_call: NA
v_call: TRBV10-3

cdr3_aa: CASTQNRGLRNGYTF
cdr3_nt: TGTGCCAGCACTCAGAACAGGGGCCTGCGGAATGGCTACACCTTC
clone_size: NA
j_call: TRBJ1-2
d_call: TRBD1
v_call: TRBV28

cdr3_aa: CASSDRDRGLNSPLHF
cdr3_nt: TGTGCCAGCAGTGACCGGGACAGGGGGCTTAATTCACCCCTCCACTTT
clone_size: NA
j_call: TRBJ1-6
d_call: TRBD1
v_call: TRBV25-1

cdr3_aa: CASSIGLAGSVDTQYF
cdr3_nt: TGTGCCAGCAGCATAGGACTAGCGGGTTCCGTAGATACGCAGTATTTT
clone_size: NA
j_call: TRBJ2-3
d_call: TRBD2
v_call: TRBV3-1/TRBV3-2

cdr3_aa: CASSLTKLFTDTQYF
cdr3_nt: TGTGCCAGCTCACTTACTAAACTTTTCACAGATACGCAGTATTTT
clone_size: NA
j_call: TRBJ2-3
d_call: NA
v_call: TRBV18

cdr3_aa: CASSELAGGVYNEQFF
cdr3_nt: TGTGCCAGCAGCGAACTAGCGGGAGGGGTCTACAATGAGCAGTTCTTC
clone_size: NA
j_call: TRBJ2-1
d_call: TRBD2
v_call: TRBV9

cdr3_aa: CASSYHRGGGQPQHF
cdr3_nt: TGTGCCAGCAGTTATCACAGGGGCGGAGGTCAGCCCCAGCATTTT
clone_size: NA
j_call: TRBJ1-5
d_call: TRBD1
v_call: TRBV6-6

cdr3_aa: CAWSVLGGYGYTF
cdr3_nt: TGTGCCTGGAGTGTTTTGGGGGGGTATGGCTACACCTTC
clone_size: few
j_call: TRBJ1-2
d_call: NA
v_call: TRBV30

cdr3_aa: CASRGVANEKLFF
cdr3_nt: TGCGCCAGCAGAGGGGTTGCTAATGAAAAACTGTTTTTT
clone_size: NA
j_call: TRBJ1-4
d_call: NA
v_call: TRBV5-1

cdr3_aa: CASSYGQGRGYGYTF
cdr3_nt: TGTGCCAGCAGTTACGGACAGGGGAGGGGCTATGGCTACACCTTC
clone_size: NA
j_call: TRBJ1-2
d_call: TRBD1
v_call: TRBV6-5

cdr3_aa: CASSFGAGANNEQFF
cdr3_nt: TGTGCCAGCAGCTTCGGGGCGGGAGCAAACAATGAGCAGTTCTTC
clone_size: NA
j_call: TRBJ2-1
d_call: TRBD2
v_call: TRBV7-3

cdr3_aa: CASSLQGPGLVGNEQFF
cdr3_nt: TGCGCCAGCAGTTTACAGGGACCGGGACTAGTAGGTAATGAGCAGTTCTTC
clone_size: NA
j_call: TRBJ2-1
d_call: TRBD2
v_call: TRBV5-1

cdr3_aa: CASSQGLGGDTEAFF
cdr3_nt: TGCGCCAGCAGCCAAGGATTAGGAGGGGACACTGAAGCTTTCTTT
clone_size: NA
j_call: TRBJ1-1
d_call: NA
v_call: TRBV4-3